This T cell receptor (beta chain) comes out of a study of T cell repertoires in cytomegalovirus infection. Overall study context: Indications came from public TCR beta signatures; they pointed to CMV infection and to a matching HLA type.

Study findings and constraints: In two of eight donors, the top clonotype was HLA-C-restricted CMV-specific. Based on cumulative public TCR beta family frequency, carriers of CMV plus the relevant HLA were identified.

Comments on this clonotype: Its antigen is undetermined.

There are 15 residues in the CDR3. CDR1 and CDR2 (germline): LGHNA, YNFKEQ. Trimming stripped 3 bases from V and 8 bases from J, with 17 bases between. One entry per CDR3 protein results from TCRdb running MiXCR on the reads. The repertoire has about 260,000 distinct CDR3 sequences, approximately 15% of them found once; the top ten carry around 8.7%. The genes are TRBV4-2 and TRBJ1-3; D is undetermined. The sequence was obtained from a human donor in good health (CMV status not recorded). Some clones in this sample may be carry-over from other donors' samples. Material: PBMCs. The CDR3 spells CASSHQTEDADTIYF. CDR3 coding DNA: TGTGCCAGCAGCCACCAGACGGAAGACGCGGACACCATATATTTT.